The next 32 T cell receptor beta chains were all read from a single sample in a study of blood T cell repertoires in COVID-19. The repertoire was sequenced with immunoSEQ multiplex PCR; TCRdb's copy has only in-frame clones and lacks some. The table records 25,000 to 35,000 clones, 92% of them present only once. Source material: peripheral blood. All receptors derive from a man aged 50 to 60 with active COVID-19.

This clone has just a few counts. This chain's CDR3 is CASSLAQGNIQYF. The CDR3 DNA follows: TGTGCCAGCAGCTTGGCCCAGGGTAACATTCAGTACTTC. The V and J genes are TRBV5-6 and TRBJ2-4, with D perhaps matching TRBD1 (5 bases). This CDR3 has 13 amino acids. Looked up from germline, CDR1 is SGHDT and CDR2 is YYEEEE. Trimming left V 0 bases short and J 7 bases short, with 8 bases between.

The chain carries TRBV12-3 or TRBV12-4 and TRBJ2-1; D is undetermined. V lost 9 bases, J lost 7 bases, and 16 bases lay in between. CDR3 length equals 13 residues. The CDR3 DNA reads TGTGCCAGTTCCAGACAAGCTGGGAATGAGCAGTTCTTC. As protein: CASSRQAGNEQFF.

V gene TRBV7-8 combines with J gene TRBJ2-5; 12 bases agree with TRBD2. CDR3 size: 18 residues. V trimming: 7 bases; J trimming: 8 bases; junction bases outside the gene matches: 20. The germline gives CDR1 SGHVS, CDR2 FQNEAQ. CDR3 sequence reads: CASIRSATLTSGGSTQYF. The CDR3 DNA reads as TGTGCCAGCATCCGATCTGCGACCCTGACTAGCGGGGGAAGTACCCAGTACTTC.

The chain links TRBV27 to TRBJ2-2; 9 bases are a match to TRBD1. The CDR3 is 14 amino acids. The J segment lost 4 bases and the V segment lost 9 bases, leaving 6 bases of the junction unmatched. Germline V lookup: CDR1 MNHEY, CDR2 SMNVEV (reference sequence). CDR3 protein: CASWDRVFTGELFF. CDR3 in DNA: TGTGCCAGTTGGGACAGGGTGTTCACCGGGGAGCTGTTTTTT.

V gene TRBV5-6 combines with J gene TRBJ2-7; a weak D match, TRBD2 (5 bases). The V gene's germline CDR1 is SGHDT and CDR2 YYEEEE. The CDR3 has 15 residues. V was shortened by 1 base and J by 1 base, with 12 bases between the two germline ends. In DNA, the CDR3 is TGTGCCAGCAGCTTGATCAGCGGATCATCCTACGAGCAGTACTTC. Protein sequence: CASSLISGSSYEQYF. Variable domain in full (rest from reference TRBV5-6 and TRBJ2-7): DAGVTQSPTHLIKTRGQQVTLRCSPKSGHDTVSWYQQALGQGPQFIFQYYEEEERQRGNFPDRFSGHQFPNYSSELNVNALLLGDSALYLCASSLISGSSYEQYFGPGTRLTVT.

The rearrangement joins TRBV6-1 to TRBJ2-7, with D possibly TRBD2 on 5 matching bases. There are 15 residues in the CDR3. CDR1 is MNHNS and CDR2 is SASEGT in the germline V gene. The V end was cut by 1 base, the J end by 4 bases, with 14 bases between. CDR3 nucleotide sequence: TGTGCCAGCAGTGAAGGAAGCGGAGGTGGGTACGAGCAGTACTTC. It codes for CASSEGSGGGYEQYF.

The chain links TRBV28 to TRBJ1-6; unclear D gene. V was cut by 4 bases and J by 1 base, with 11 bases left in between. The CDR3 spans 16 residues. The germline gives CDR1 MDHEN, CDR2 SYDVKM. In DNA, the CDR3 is TGTGCCAGCAGTTCCCCGTCTACGTCCTATAATTCACCCCTCCACTTT. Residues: CASSSPSTSYNSPLHF.

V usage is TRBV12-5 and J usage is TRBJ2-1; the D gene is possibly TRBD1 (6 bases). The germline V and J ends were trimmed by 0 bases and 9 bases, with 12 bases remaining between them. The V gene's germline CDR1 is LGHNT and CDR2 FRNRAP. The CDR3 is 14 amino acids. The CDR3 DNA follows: TGTGCTAGTGGTTTGGTCACTAGGGGGAGTGAGCAGTTCTTC. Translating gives CASGLVTRGSEQFF.

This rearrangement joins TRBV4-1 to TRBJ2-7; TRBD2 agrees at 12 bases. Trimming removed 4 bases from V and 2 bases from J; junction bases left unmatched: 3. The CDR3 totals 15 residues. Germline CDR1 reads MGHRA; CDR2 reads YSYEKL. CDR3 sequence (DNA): TGCGCCAGCAGCCTTGGACTAGCGGGACCCTACGAGCAGTACTTC. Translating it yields CASSLGLAGPYEQYF.

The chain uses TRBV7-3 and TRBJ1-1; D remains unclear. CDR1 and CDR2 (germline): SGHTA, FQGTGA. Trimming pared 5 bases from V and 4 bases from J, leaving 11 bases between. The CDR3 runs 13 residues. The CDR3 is CASSKEVSTEAFF. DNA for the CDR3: TGTGCCAGCAGCAAGGAGGTGAGCACTGAAGCTTTCTTT.

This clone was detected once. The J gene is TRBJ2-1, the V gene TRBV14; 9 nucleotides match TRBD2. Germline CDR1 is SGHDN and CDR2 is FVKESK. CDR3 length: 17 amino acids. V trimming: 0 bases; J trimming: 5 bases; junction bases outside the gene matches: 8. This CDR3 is CASSQENSGRPHNEQFF. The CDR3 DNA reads TGTGCCAGCAGCCAAGAAAATAGCGGGAGACCCCACAATGAGCAGTTCTTC.

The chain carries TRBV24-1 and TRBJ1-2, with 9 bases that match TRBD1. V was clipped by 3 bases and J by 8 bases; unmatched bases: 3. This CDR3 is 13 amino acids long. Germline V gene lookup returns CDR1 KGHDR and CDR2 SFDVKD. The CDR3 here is CATSDDTGGGYTF. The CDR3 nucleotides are TGTGCCACCAGTGATGACACAGGGGGCGGCTACACCTTC.

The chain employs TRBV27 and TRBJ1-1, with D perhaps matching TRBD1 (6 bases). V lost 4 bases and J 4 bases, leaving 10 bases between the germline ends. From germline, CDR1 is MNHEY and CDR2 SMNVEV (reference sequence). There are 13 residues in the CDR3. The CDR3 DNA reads TGTGCCAGCAGTTATAGGGGGAGCACTGAAGCTTTCTTT. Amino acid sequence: CASSYRGSTEAFF.

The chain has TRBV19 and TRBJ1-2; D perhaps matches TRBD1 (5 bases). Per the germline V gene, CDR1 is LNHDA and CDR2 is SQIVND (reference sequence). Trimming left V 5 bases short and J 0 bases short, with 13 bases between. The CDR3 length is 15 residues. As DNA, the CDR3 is TGTGCCAGTAGTGGCGGGGGGATAGCTAACTATGGCTACACCTTC. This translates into CASSGGGIANYGYTF.

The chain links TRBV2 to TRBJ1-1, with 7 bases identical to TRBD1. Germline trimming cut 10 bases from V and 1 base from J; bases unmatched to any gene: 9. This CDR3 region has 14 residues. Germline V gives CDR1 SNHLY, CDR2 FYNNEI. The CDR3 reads CATKGGQWNTEAFF. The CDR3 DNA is TGTGCCACTAAAGGGGGACAGTGGAACACTGAAGCTTTCTTT.

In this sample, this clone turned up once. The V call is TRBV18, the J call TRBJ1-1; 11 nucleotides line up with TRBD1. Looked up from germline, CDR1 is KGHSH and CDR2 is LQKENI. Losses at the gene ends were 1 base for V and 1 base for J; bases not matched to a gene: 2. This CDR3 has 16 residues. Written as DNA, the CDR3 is TGTGCCAGCTCACCACAAGGGACAGGGGGGAACACTGAAGCTTTCTTT. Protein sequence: CASSPQGTGGNTEAFF.

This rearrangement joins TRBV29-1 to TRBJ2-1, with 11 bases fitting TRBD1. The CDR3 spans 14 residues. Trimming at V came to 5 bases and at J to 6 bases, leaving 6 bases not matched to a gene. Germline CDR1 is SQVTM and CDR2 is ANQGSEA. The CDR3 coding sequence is TGCAGCGTTCGCGGGACAGGGGGTCGCAATGAGCAGTTCTTC. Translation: CSVRGTGGRNEQFF.

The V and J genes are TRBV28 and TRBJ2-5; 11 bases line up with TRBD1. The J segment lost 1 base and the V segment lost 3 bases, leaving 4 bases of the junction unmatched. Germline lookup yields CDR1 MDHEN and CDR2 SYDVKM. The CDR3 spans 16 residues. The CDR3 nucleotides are TGTGCCAGCAGTTTGCCCGGGACAGGGGGCCAAGAGACCCAGTACTTC. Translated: CASSLPGTGGQETQYF.

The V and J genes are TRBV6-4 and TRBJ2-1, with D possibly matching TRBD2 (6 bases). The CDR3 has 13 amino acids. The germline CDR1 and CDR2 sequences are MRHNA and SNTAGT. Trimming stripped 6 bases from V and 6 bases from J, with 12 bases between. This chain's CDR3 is CASSREWANEQFF. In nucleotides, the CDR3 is TGTGCCAGCAGCCGGGAGTGGGCCAATGAGCAGTTCTTC.

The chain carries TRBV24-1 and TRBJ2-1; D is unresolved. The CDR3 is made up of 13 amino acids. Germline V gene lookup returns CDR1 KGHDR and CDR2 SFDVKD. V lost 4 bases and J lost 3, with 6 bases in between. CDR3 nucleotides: TGTGCCACCAGTGAAGCAGGCTACAATGAGCAGTTCTTC. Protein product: CATSEAGYNEQFF.

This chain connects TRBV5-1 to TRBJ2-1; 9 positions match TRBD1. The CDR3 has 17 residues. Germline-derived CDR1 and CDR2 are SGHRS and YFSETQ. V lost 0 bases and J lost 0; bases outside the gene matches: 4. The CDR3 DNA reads TGCGCCAGCAGCTTGGGTCCGACAGGGGGCTCCTACAATGAGCAGTTCTTC. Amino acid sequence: CASSLGPTGGSYNEQFF.

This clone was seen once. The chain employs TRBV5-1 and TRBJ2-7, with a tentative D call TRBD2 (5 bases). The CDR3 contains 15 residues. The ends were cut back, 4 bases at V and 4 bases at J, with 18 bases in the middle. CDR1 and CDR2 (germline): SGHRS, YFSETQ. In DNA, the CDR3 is TGCGCCAGCAGCGCTTTAGCGCGCCCCGGTTACGAGCAGTACTTC. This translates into CASSALARPGYEQYF. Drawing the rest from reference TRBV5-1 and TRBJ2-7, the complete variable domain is KAGVTQTPRYLIKTRGQQVTLSCSPISGHRSVSWYQQTPGQGLQFLFEYFSETQRNKGNFPGRFSGRQFSNSRSEMNVSTLELGDSALYLCASSALARPGYEQYFGPGTRLTVT.

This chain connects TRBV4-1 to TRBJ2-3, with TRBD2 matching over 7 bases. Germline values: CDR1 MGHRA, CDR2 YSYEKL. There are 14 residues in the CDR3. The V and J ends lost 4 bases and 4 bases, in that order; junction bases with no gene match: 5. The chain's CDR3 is CASSPTSLADTQYF. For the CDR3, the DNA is TGCGCCAGCAGCCCGACTAGCTTGGCAGATACGCAGTATTTT.

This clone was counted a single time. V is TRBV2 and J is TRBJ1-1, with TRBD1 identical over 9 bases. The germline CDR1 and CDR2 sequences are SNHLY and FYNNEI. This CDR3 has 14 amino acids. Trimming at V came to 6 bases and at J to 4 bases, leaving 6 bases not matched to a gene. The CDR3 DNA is TGTGCCAGCAGCGGGGACAGGGTCGGCACTGAAGCTTTCTTT. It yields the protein CASSGDRVGTEAFF.

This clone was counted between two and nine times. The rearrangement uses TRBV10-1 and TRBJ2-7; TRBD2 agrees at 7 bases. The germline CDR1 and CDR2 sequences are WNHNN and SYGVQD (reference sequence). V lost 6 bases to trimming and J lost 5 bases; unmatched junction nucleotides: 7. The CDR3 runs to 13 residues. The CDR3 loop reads CASSLAARDEQYF. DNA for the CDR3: TGCGCCAGCAGCCTAGCGGCTAGGGACGAGCAGTACTTC.

The DNA of the CDR3 is TGCGCCAGCAGCACCAACACAGGGGGCTTAGAGACCCAGTACTTC. Protein product: CASSTNTGGLETQYF. V usage is TRBV5-1 and J usage is TRBJ2-5, with 9 bases fitting TRBD1. The trim removed 4 bases at V and 4 bases at J, leaving 8 bases unmatched. Germline CDR1 SGHRS, CDR2 YFSETQ. This CDR3 has 15 amino acids.

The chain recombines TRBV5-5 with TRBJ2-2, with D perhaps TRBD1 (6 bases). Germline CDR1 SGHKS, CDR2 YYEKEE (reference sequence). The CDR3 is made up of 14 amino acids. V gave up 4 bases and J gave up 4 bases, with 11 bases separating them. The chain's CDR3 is CASSVDRPTGELFF. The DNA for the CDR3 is TGTGCCAGCAGCGTAGACAGGCCCACCGGGGAGCTGTTTTTT.

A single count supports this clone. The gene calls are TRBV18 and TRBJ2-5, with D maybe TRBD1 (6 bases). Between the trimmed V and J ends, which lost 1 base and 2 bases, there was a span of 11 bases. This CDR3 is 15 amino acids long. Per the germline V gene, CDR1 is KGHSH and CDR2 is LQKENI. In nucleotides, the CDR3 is TGTGCCAGCTCACCACAGGACAGCCTACAAGAGACCCAGTACTTC. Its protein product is CASSPQDSLQETQYF.

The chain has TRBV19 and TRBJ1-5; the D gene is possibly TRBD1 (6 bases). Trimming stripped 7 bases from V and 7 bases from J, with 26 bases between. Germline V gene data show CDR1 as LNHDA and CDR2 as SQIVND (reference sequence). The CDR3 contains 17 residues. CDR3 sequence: CASTDQGGGTVGQPQHF. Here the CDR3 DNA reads TGTGCCAGTACCGATCAAGGGGGGGGAACAGTGGGGCAGCCCCAGCATTTT.

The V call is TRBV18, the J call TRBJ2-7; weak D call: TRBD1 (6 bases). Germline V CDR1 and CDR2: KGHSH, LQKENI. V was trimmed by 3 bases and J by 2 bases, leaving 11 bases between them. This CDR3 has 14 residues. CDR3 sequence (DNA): TGTGCCAGCTCACCGAACAGGGCCGCCTACGAGCAGTACTTC. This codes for CASSPNRAAYEQYF.

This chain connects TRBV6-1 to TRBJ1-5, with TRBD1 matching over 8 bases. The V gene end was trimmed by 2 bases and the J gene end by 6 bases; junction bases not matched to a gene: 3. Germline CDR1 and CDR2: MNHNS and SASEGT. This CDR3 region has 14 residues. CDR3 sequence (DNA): TGTGCCAGCAGTGAACAGGGGGCGAGTCAGCCCCAGCATTTT. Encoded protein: CASSEQGASQPQHF.

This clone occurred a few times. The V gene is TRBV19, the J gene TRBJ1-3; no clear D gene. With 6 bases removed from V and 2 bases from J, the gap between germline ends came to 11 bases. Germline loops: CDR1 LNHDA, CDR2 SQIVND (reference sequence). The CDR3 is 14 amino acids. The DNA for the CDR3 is TGTGCCAGTAGGCTGGAGGGCCCTGGAAACACCATATATTTT. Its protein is CASRLEGPGNTIYF.